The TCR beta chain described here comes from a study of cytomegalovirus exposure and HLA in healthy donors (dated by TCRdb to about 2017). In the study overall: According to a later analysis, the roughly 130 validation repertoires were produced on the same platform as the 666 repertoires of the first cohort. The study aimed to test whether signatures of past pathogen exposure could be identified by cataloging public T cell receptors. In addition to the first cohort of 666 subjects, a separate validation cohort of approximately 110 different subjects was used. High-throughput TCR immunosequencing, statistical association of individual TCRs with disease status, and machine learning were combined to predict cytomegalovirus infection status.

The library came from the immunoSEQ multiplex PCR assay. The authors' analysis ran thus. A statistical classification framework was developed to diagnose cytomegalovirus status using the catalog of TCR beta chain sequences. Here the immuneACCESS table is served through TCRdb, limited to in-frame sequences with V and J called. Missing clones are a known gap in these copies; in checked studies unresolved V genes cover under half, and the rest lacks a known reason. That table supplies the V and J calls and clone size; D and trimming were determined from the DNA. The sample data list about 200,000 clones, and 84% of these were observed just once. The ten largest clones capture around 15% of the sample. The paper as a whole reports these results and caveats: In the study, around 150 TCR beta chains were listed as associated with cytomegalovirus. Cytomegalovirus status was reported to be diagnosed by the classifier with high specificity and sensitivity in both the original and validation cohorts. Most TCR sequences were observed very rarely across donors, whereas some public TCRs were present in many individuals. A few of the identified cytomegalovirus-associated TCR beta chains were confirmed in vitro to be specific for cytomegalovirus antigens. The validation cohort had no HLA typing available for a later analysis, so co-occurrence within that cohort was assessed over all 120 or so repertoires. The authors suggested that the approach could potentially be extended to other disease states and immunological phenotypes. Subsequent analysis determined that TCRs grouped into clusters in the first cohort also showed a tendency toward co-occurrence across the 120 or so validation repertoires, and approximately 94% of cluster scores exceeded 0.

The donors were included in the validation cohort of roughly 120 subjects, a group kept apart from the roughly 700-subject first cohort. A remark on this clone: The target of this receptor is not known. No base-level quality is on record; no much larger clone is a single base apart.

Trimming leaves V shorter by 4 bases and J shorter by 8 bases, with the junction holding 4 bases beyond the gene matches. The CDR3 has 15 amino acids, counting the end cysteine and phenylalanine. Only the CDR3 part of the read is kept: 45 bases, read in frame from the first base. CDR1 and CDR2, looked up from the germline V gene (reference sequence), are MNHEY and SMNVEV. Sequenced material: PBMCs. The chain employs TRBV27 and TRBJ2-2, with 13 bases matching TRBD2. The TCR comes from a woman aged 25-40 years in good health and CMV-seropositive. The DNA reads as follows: TGTGCCAGCAGTTGGACTAGCGGGAGTAGGGGGGAGCTGTTTTTT. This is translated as CASSWTSGSRGELFF.